This is a list of T cell receptor beta chains from one sample in a study of cytotoxic CD8 clonotypes in ibrutinib-treated CLL. Repertoires were generated with immunoSEQ multiplex PCR, while TCRdb's copy carries only in-frame clones and drops some. The sample has 100,000 or so clones; roughly 60% are singletons. The sequenced sample was PBMCs, obtained after 24 months of ibrutinib treatment. Receptors originate from a human donor with chronic lymphocytic leukemia. The CDR3 runs from the conserved cysteine through the conserved F or W. The order of the fields is clone size, D gene, J gene, V gene, CDR3 protein, CDR3 DNA. D genes are given only for firm matches. Clone size is stated in some rows and not others, as once, few, many or a class when expanded.

clone size: -
D gene: -
J gene: TRBJ2-7
V gene: TRBV11-1
CDR3 protein: CASTGDRTYEQYF
CDR3 DNA: TGTGCCAGCACCGGGGACCGTACCTACGAGCAGTACTTC

clone size: -
D gene: -
J gene: TRBJ1-3
V gene: TRBV6-6
CDR3 protein: CASSYRSSGNTIYF
CDR3 DNA: TGTGCCAGCAGTTACAGGAGCTCTGGAAACACCATATATTTT

clone size: many
D gene: -
J gene: TRBJ2-3
V gene: TRBV27
CDR3 protein: CASSVRAFDTDTQYF
CDR3 DNA: TGTGCCAGCAGTGTCCGGGCCTTTGACACAGATACGCAGTATTTT

clone size: -
D gene: TRBD1
J gene: TRBJ2-3
V gene: TRBV2
CDR3 protein: CASRQGPPTDTQYF
CDR3 DNA: TGTGCCAGCAGACAGGGGCCCCCCACAGATACGCAGTATTTT

clone size: few
D gene: -
J gene: TRBJ1-4
V gene: TRBV30
CDR3 protein: CAWSREKLFF
CDR3 DNA: TGTGCCTGGAGTCGTGAAAAACTGTTTTTT

clone size: -
D gene: TRBD1
J gene: TRBJ2-7
V gene: TRBV4-1
CDR3 protein: CASSQGGTGVHEQYF
CDR3 DNA: TGCGCCAGCAGCCAAGGAGGGACAGGGGTCCACGAGCAGTACTTC

clone size: -
D gene: TRBD2
J gene: TRBJ2-5
V gene: TRBV7-2
CDR3 protein: CASSLTSGGQYF
CDR3 DNA: TGTGCCAGCAGCTTAACTAGCGGGGGCCAGTACTTC

clone size: -
D gene: -
J gene: TRBJ2-7
V gene: TRBV28
CDR3 protein: CASSFREGRGTYEQYF
CDR3 DNA: TGTGCCAGCAGTTTTCGAGAAGGCAGGGGCACCTACGAGCAGTACTTC

clone size: many
D gene: -
J gene: TRBJ2-1
V gene: TRBV7-2
CDR3 protein: CASSSDLRSEQFF
CDR3 DNA: TGTGCCAGCAGCTCGGACCTGAGAAGTGAGCAGTTCTTC

clone size: -
D gene: -
J gene: TRBJ2-7
V gene: TRBV6-1
CDR3 protein: CASSQTYEQYF
CDR3 DNA: TGTGCCAGCAGCCAAACCTACGAGCAGTACTTC

clone size: once
D gene: TRBD1
J gene: TRBJ1-2
V gene: TRBV2
CDR3 protein: CASSSDRGRYGYTF
CDR3 DNA: TGTGCCAGCAGCTCCGACAGGGGGCGATACGGCTACACCTTC

clone size: -
D gene: -
J gene: TRBJ2-5
V gene: TRBV7-2
CDR3 protein: CASSFGGPGETQYF
CDR3 DNA: TGTGCCAGCAGCTTCGGGGGGCCGGGGGAGACCCAGTACTTC

clone size: -
D gene: -
J gene: TRBJ1-3
V gene: TRBV15
CDR3 protein: CATSRGGPGTLSSGNTIYF
CDR3 DNA: TGTGCCACCAGCCGGGGGGGCCCCGGGACTCTCAGCTCTGGAAACACCATATATTTT

clone size: -
D gene: -
J gene: TRBJ2-3
V gene: TRBV6-5
CDR3 protein: CASSSQGNTQYF
CDR3 DNA: TGTGCCAGCAGTTCACAGGGAAATACGCAGTATTTT

clone size: -
D gene: -
J gene: TRBJ1-6
V gene: TRBV5-6
CDR3 protein: CASSLGEHNSPLHF
CDR3 DNA: TGTGCCAGCAGCTTGGGAGAACATAATTCACCCCTCCACTTT

clone size: -
D gene: TRBD1
J gene: TRBJ1-6
V gene: TRBV30
CDR3 protein: CAWRTGTGNSPLHF
CDR3 DNA: TGTGCCTGGAGGACCGGGACAGGGAATTCACCCCTCCACTTT

clone size: -
D gene: -
J gene: TRBJ1-5
V gene: TRBV6-1
CDR3 protein: CASSEGGRVNQPQHF
CDR3 DNA: TGTGCCAGCAGTGAAGGAGGCAGGGTCAATCAGCCCCAGCATTTT

clone size: few
D gene: TRBD1
J gene: TRBJ1-5
V gene: TRBV30
CDR3 protein: CAWALGQGNQPQHF
CDR3 DNA: TGTGCCTGGGCACTGGGACAGGGAAACCAGCCCCAGCATTTT

clone size: many
D gene: -
J gene: TRBJ2-3
V gene: TRBV6-1
CDR3 protein: CAIRGFTDTQYF
CDR3 DNA: TGTGCCATCCGTGGCTTCACAGATACGCAGTATTTT

clone size: -
D gene: -
J gene: TRBJ2-7
V gene: TRBV21-1
CDR3 protein: CASSKKGREIQGVYYEQYF
CDR3 DNA: TGTGCCAGCAGCAAAAAGGGAAGGGAAATCCAGGGGGTTTACTACGAGCAGTACTTC

clone size: -
D gene: TRBD2
J gene: TRBJ2-3
V gene: TRBV19
CDR3 protein: CASSMGGGDTDTQYF
CDR3 DNA: TGTGCCAGTAGCATGGGCGGGGGGGACACAGATACGCAGTATTTT

clone size: -
D gene: -
J gene: TRBJ1-2
V gene: TRBV5-4
CDR3 protein: CASSFAGTVYGYTF
CDR3 DNA: TGTGCCAGCAGCTTTGCCGGGACGGTTTATGGCTACACCTTC

clone size: -
D gene: -
J gene: TRBJ2-1
V gene: TRBV5-6
CDR3 protein: CASSLVTTRNNEQFF
CDR3 DNA: TGTGCCAGCAGCTTGGTGACGACTAGAAACAATGAGCAGTTCTTC

clone size: -
D gene: -
J gene: TRBJ1-3
V gene: TRBV5-1
CDR3 protein: CASSLSASGNTIYF
CDR3 DNA: TGCGCCAGCAGCTTAAGCGCCTCTGGAAACACCATATATTTT

clone size: many
D gene: TRBD1
J gene: TRBJ1-2
V gene: TRBV4-3
CDR3 protein: CASSRTQGAYGYTF
CDR3 DNA: TGCGCCAGCAGCCGCACACAGGGGGCCTATGGCTACACCTTC

clone size: -
D gene: TRBD1
J gene: TRBJ1-6
V gene: TRBV20-1
CDR3 protein: CSAEGDRRIHF
CDR3 DNA: TGCAGTGCTGAGGGGGACAGACGGATCCACTTT

clone size: -
D gene: -
J gene: TRBJ2-5
V gene: TRBV29-1
CDR3 protein: CSVDVEGSETQYF
CDR3 DNA: TGCAGCGTTGATGTTGAGGGTTCGGAGACCCAGTACTTC

clone size: -
D gene: -
J gene: TRBJ1-1
V gene: TRBV5-1
CDR3 protein: CASSSLGGGTEAFF
CDR3 DNA: TGCGCCAGCAGCTCCCTGGGCGGGGGGACTGAAGCTTTCTTT

clone size: -
D gene: -
J gene: TRBJ2-7
V gene: TRBV7-2
CDR3 protein: CASSLTTGTYEQYF
CDR3 DNA: TGTGCCAGCAGCTTAACGACAGGTACCTACGAGCAGTACTTC

clone size: -
D gene: TRBD1
J gene: TRBJ2-1
V gene: TRBV19
CDR3 protein: CASSVTGTGGWNEQFF
CDR3 DNA: TGTGCCAGTAGTGTAACCGGGACAGGGGGCTGGAATGAGCAGTTCTTC

clone size: -
D gene: -
J gene: TRBJ2-7
V gene: TRBV27
CDR3 protein: CASSDLRSGYEQYF
CDR3 DNA: TGTGCCAGCAGTGACCTGCGGAGTGGGTACGAGCAGTACTTC

clone size: -
D gene: -
J gene: TRBJ1-5
V gene: TRBV15
CDR3 protein: CATSRDRGNQPQHF
CDR3 DNA: TGTGCCACCAGCAGAGATCGCGGAAATCAGCCCCAGCATTTT

clone size: -
D gene: -
J gene: TRBJ2-1
V gene: TRBV11-3
CDR3 protein: CASSLGQPNEQFF
CDR3 DNA: TGTGCCAGCAGCTTAGGACAGCCCAATGAGCAGTTCTTC

clone size: many
D gene: -
J gene: TRBJ1-1
V gene: TRBV9
CDR3 protein: CASSVAGNENTEAFF
CDR3 DNA: TGTGCCAGCAGCGTAGCCGGAAACGAAAACACTGAAGCTTTCTTT

clone size: few
D gene: -
J gene: TRBJ1-6
V gene: TRBV30
CDR3 protein: CAWATGDSPLHF
CDR3 DNA: TGTGCCTGGGCAACAGGAGATTCACCCCTCCACTTT

clone size: once
D gene: -
J gene: TRBJ1-3
V gene: TRBV19
CDR3 protein: CASSTRTAGTIYF
CDR3 DNA: TGTGCCAGTAGTACAAGGACAGCAGGGACCATATATTTT

clone size: once
D gene: TRBD2
J gene: TRBJ2-5
V gene: TRBV6-1
CDR3 protein: CASKSASGGRETQYF
CDR3 DNA: TGTGCCAGCAAATCGGCTAGCGGGGGGCGAGAGACCCAGTACTTC

clone size: once
D gene: -
J gene: TRBJ2-2
V gene: TRBV29-1
CDR3 protein: CSVAYSPRTGELFF
CDR3 DNA: TGCAGCGTTGCTTACAGTCCCCGCACCGGGGAGCTGTTTTTT

clone size: few
D gene: TRBD1
J gene: TRBJ1-6
V gene: TRBV5-1
CDR3 protein: CASSLNRDRGSPLHF
CDR3 DNA: TGCGCCAGCAGCTTGAATAGGGACAGGGGTTCACCCCTCCACTTT

clone size: -
D gene: -
J gene: TRBJ2-5
V gene: TRBV4-1
CDR3 protein: CASSRDRTGGTQYF
CDR3 DNA: TGCGCCAGCAGTCGAGACCGTACCGGGGGGACCCAGTACTTC

clone size: few
D gene: -
J gene: TRBJ1-2
V gene: TRBV2
CDR3 protein: CASSLDSYGYTF
CDR3 DNA: TGTGCCAGCAGCCTCGACAGCTATGGCTACACCTTC

clone size: -
D gene: -
J gene: TRBJ1-1
V gene: TRBV10-3
CDR3 protein: CAISERVREAFF
CDR3 DNA: TGTGCCATCAGTGAAAGAGTTCGGGAAGCTTTCTTT

clone size: few
D gene: -
J gene: TRBJ1-2
V gene: TRBV7-2
CDR3 protein: CASSSRQDGYTF
CDR3 DNA: TGTGCCAGCAGCTCCCGACAGGATGGCTACACCTTC

clone size: -
D gene: -
J gene: TRBJ1-5
V gene: TRBV25-1
CDR3 protein: CASQGEKNQPQHF
CDR3 DNA: TGTGCCAGCCAAGGGGAGAAAAATCAGCCCCAGCATTTT

clone size: few
D gene: -
J gene: TRBJ1-1
V gene: TRBV6-5
CDR3 protein: CASSYSRQHTEAFF
CDR3 DNA: TGTGCCAGCAGTTACTCGCGCCAGCACACTGAAGCTTTCTTT

clone size: -
D gene: -
J gene: TRBJ2-3
V gene: TRBV5-5
CDR3 protein: CASSYDTQYF
CDR3 DNA: TGTGCCAGCAGCTACGATACGCAGTATTTT

clone size: -
D gene: -
J gene: TRBJ2-7
V gene: TRBV27
CDR3 protein: CASSLRPLYEQYF
CDR3 DNA: TGTGCCAGCAGTTTGAGGCCCCTATACGAGCAGTACTTC

clone size: few
D gene: TRBD1
J gene: TRBJ2-7
V gene: TRBV25-1
CDR3 protein: CASSAARTGYEQYF
CDR3 DNA: TGTGCCAGCAGTGCGGCCAGGACAGGGTACGAGCAGTACTTC

clone size: -
D gene: TRBD1
J gene: TRBJ2-5
V gene: TRBV29-1
CDR3 protein: CSVGQGAETQYF
CDR3 DNA: TGCAGCGTGGGACAGGGCGCAGAGACCCAGTACTTC

clone size: -
D gene: -
J gene: TRBJ2-5
V gene: TRBV28
CDR3 protein: CASSLGTQWETQYF
CDR3 DNA: TGTGCCAGCAGTTTAGGGACGCAGTGGGAGACCCAGTACTTC

clone size: many
D gene: -
J gene: TRBJ2-5
V gene: TRBV5-1
CDR3 protein: CASSLSGETQYF
CDR3 DNA: TGCGCCAGCAGCTTGTCCGGAGAGACCCAGTACTTC

clone size: -
D gene: TRBD1
J gene: TRBJ2-3
V gene: TRBV6-1
CDR3 protein: CASSGRDRGTDTQYF
CDR3 DNA: TGTGCCAGCAGTGGCCGGGACAGGGGCACAGATACGCAGTATTTT

clone size: -
D gene: -
J gene: TRBJ1-2
V gene: TRBV11-3
CDR3 protein: CASSLGQNYGYTF
CDR3 DNA: TGTGCCAGCAGCTTAGGCCAGAACTATGGCTACACCTTC